These 5 T cell receptor beta chains were all obtained from the same sample, sequenced in a study of T-cell memory formation after mild COVID-19. TCRdb re-called the 5' RACE reads with MiXCR, one entry per CDR3 protein. In the table there are roughly 100,000 distinct CDR3 sequences, about 17% of which are singletons. Sequencing input: PBMCs or a T cell subset sorted from them (not recorded which). These receptors were taken from an adult woman who had mild COVID-19 (a few samples of this study predate the infection). Cell type and time point are not known.

This clonotype was seen more than once but under ten times. Here the CDR3 reads CASSLEDRAYNEQFF. CDR3 in DNA: TGTGCCAGCAGCTTGGAGGACAGGGCCTACAATGAGCAGTTCTTC. The genes are TRBV5-6 and TRBJ2-1; 8 nucleotides align to TRBD1. The junction had 1 base not matched to a gene; V was cut back by 0 bases and J by 2 bases. The CDR3 sequence is 15 residues long. The germline V gene encodes CDR1 SGHDT and CDR2 YYEEEE.

The chain links TRBV30 to TRBJ2-1, with 9 bases that match TRBD2. CDR1 and CDR2 (germline): GTSNPN, SVGIG (reference sequence). The trim removed 1 base at V and 12 bases at J, leaving 7 bases unmatched. This CDR3 comprises 13 residues. The CDR3 DNA follows: TGTGCCTGGAGTGGAGGAGCGGGAGGCGTGCAGTTCTTC. Encoded protein: CAWSGGAGGVQFF. Variable domain in full (rest from reference TRBV30 and TRBJ2-1): SQTIHQWPATLVQPVGSPLSLECTVEGTSNPNLYWYRQAAGRGLQLLFYSVGIGQISSEVPQNLSASRPQDRQFILSSKKLLLSDSGFYLCAWSGGAGGVQFFGPGTRLTVL.

This clonotype was counted ten times or more. The chain couples TRBV6-5 to TRBJ2-3, with 7 positions matching TRBD2. V lost 5 bases to trimming and J lost 4 bases; unmatched junction nucleotides: 15. This CDR3 region has 17 residues. CDR1 and CDR2 from the germline V gene are MNHEY and SVGAGI. The CDR3 nucleotides are TGTGCCAGCAGTCCTAGTTTGGGGAAGGGAGGGGCAGATACGCAGTATTTT. Its translation: CASSPSLGKGGADTQYF.

The chain links TRBV29-1 to TRBJ2-2, with D possibly being TRBD1 (6 bases). V shed 6 bases and J shed 7 bases, with 15 bases lying between them. Germline CDR1 reads SQVTM; CDR2 reads ANQGSEA. The CDR3 has 13 amino acids. The CDR3, as DNA: TGCAGCGTGCCGACAGGAACGGTCGGGGAGCTGTTTTTT. Residues: CSVPTGTVGELFF.

This clonotype showed up just a few times. The chain joins TRBV4-1 to TRBJ2-5; unclear D gene. Trimming took 6 bases from V and 2 from J, leaving 16 bases between them. This CDR3 is 15 amino acids long. Germline CDR1 is MGHRA and CDR2 is YSYEKL. The CDR3 DNA is TGCGCCAGCAGTACTACTTTAGGGCTTCAAGAGACCCAGTACTTC. This codes for CASSTTLGLQETQYF.